These 31 T cell receptor beta chains were sequenced from one sample in a study of T cells after yellow fever vaccination. TCRdb reanalysed the 5' RACE reads using MiXCR and keeps one entry per CDR3 protein. The sample lists some 560,000 distinct CDR3 sequences, 15% to 20% occurring once. The specimen was PBMCs, collected 15 days after the yellow fever booster vaccination. The source of these receptors is a man under 40 who received the YFV17D yellow fever vaccine.

The rearrangement links TRBV29-1 to TRBJ2-3, with TRBD2 identical over 10 bases. CDR1 is SQVTM and CDR2 is ANQGSEA in the germline V gene. The ends lost 5 bases at V and 5 bases at J; junction bases unmatched: 10. CDR3 length equals 15 residues. CDR3 loop: CSVTGLAGVGDTQYF. CDR3 bases: TGCAGCGTTACAGGGCTAGCGGGAGTAGGAGATACGCAGTATTTT.

This clonotype appeared a few times. This chain uses TRBV2 with TRBJ2-5; D not certain. Germline V gene lookup returns CDR1 SNHLY and CDR2 FYNNEI. The CDR3 extends over 12 amino acids. Between the trimmed V and J ends, which lost 3 bases and 5 bases, there was a span of 7 bases. The CDR3 sequence is CASSEVVETQYF. CDR3 sequence (DNA): TGTGCCAGCAGTGAGGTCGTCGAGACCCAGTACTTC.

For this clonotype: At one boundary the junction diverges from the germline segment, which might be a read error. V gene TRBV5-1 combines with J gene TRBJ2-1, with D tentatively TRBD1 or TRBD2 (5 bases each). The CDR3 is 12 amino acids. The germline V gene has CDR1 SGHRS and CDR2 YFSETQ. The CDR3 bases are TGCGCCAGCAGCTCGGGACGCAATGAGCGGTTCTTC. It is translated as CASSSGRNERFF.

This chain links TRBV12-3 or TRBV12-4 with TRBJ2-4, with a weak D call TRBD1 (6 bases). The CDR3 is 13 amino acids. With 6 bases removed from V and 3 bases from J, the gap between germline ends came to 9 bases. CDR3: CASSEGGKNIQYF. The CDR3, as DNA: TGTGCCAGCAGCGAAGGGGGCAAAAACATTCAGTACTTC.

This chain uses TRBV5-4 with TRBJ2-1; 8 nucleotides match TRBD2. Germline-derived CDR1 and CDR2 are SGHNT and YYREEE (reference sequence). J gave up 6 bases and V 0 bases, and 5 bases lay outside the gene matches. The length of the CDR3 is 15 residues. This CDR3 reads CASSLEVAGFNEQFF. CDR3 sequence (DNA): TGTGCCAGCAGCTTGGAAGTAGCGGGATTCAATGAGCAGTTCTTC.

This sequence joins TRBV15 and TRBJ2-7, with D possibly called TRBD1 or TRBD2 (5 bases each). With 3 bases removed from V and 5 bases from J, the gap between germline ends came to 11 bases. The germline CDR1 and CDR2 sequences are LNHNV and YYDKDF (reference sequence). The CDR3 is made up of 13 amino acids. The CDR3 region is CATSSTRDHEQYF. The CDR3 DNA sequence: TGTGCCACCAGCAGCACTAGGGACCACGAGCAGTACTTC.

The chain carries TRBV20-1 and TRBJ2-2; 15 bases fit TRBD2. V lost 3 bases, J lost 7 bases, and 3 bases stayed unmatched. The CDR3 spans 15 residues. From germline, CDR1 is DFQATT and CDR2 SNEGSKA (reference sequence). This CDR3 reads CSARGLAGGSGELFF. The CDR3 DNA reads TGCAGTGCTAGGGGACTAGCGGGAGGTAGCGGGGAGCTGTTTTTT.

The chain couples TRBV2 to TRBJ1-1, with a possible D match to TRBD1 (5 bases). Germline loops: CDR1 SNHLY, CDR2 FYNNEI. The CDR3 contains 14 residues. The V and J ends lost 6 bases and 5 bases respectively, with 16 bases between them. Written as DNA, the CDR3 is TGTGCCAGCAGGTATCAGGGACGCGAAACTGAAGCTTTCTTT. Encoded protein: CASRYQGRETEAFF.

This clonotype has ten or more counts. The rearrangement joins TRBV7-9 to TRBJ2-7; 7 bases agree with TRBD2. The junction had 11 bases not matched to a gene; V was cut back by 2 bases and J by 1 base. Per germline, CDR1 SEHNR and CDR2 FQNEAQ (reference sequence). CDR3 length: 17 residues. The CDR3 DNA reads TGTGCCAGCAGCTTAATGCTCGGCTCTAGCGGTTCCTACGAGCAGTACTTC. Translation gives CASSLMLGSSGSYEQYF. The full variable domain, its missing parts supplied by reference TRBV7-9 and TRBJ2-7, is DTGVSQNPRHKITKRGQNVTFRCDPISEHNRLYWYRQTLGQGPEFLTYFQNEAQLEKSRLLSDRFSAERPKGSFSTLEIQRTEQGDSAMYLCASSLMLGSSGSYEQYFGPGTRLTVT.

In its sample, this clonotype was seen a few times. The DNA for the CDR3 is TGTGCCAGCAGCCAAGAAGGGGCAGGCCTCTCTGGAAACACCATATATTTT. Translated, it gives CASSQEGAGLSGNTIYF. The rearrangement links TRBV4-2 to TRBJ1-3; the D gene is possibly TRBD1 (5 bases). V was trimmed by 0 bases and J by 0 bases, leaving 12 bases between them. This CDR3 is 17 amino acids long. Germline V gene sequence: CDR1 LGHNA, CDR2 YNFKEQ.

This clonotype was recorded a few times. The chain employs TRBV20-1 and TRBJ2-3; D assignment may be TRBD1 or TRBD2 (5 bases each). The ends were cut back, 3 bases at V and 3 bases at J, with 19 bases in the middle. CDR1 is DFQATT, CDR2 SNEGSKA, per germline (reference sequence). The CDR3 covers 16 residues. CDR3 amino acids: CSASKMGTPSTDTQYF. The CDR3 DNA reads TGCAGTGCTAGTAAGATGGGGACCCCGAGTACAGATACGCAGTATTTT.

The chain uses TRBV10-3 and TRBJ2-5, with D possibly TRBD1 on 6 matching bases. With 4 bases removed from V and 2 bases from J, the gap between germline ends came to 8 bases. Germline V lookup: CDR1 ENHRY, CDR2 SYGVKD. This CDR3 comprises 13 residues. The CDR3 protein is CAISAGQQETQYF. CDR3 coding DNA: TGTGCCATCAGTGCCGGACAGCAAGAGACCCAGTACTTC.

This clonotype was seen a handful of times. This sequence joins TRBV7-2 and TRBJ2-2, with D unclear. Per germline, CDR1 SGHTA and CDR2 FQGNSA. The CDR3 covers 15 residues. The V end was cut by 2 bases, the J end by 1 base, with 8 bases between. The CDR3 region has the DNA TGTGCCAGCAGCTTATCCTCTGGGAACACCGGGGAGCTGTTTTTT. Its translation is CASSLSSGNTGELFF.

This rearrangement joins TRBV7-2 to TRBJ2-1; 7 bases map to TRBD2. The CDR3 consists of 16 residues. Germline V gene lookup returns CDR1 SGHTA and CDR2 FQGNSA. The ends lost 2 bases at V and 6 bases at J; junction bases unmatched: 10. The CDR3, as DNA: TGTGCCAGCAGCTTATGGCCTGGCGGGAGTGGCAATGAGCAGTTCTTC. As protein: CASSLWPGGSGNEQFF.

This clonotype was seen a handful of times. This chain links TRBV28 with TRBJ1-5; a weak D match, TRBD1 (6 bases). V lost 5 bases and J lost 3, with 14 bases in between. The V gene's germline CDR1 is MDHEN and CDR2 SYDVKM. CDR3 length: 15 amino acids. CDR3 nucleotides: TGTGCCAGCAGTAACAGGGTCCTAGACAATCAGCCCCAGCATTTT. This encodes CASSNRVLDNQPQHF.

This clonotype occurred a few times. The V call is TRBV12-3 or TRBV12-4, the J call TRBJ2-1; 12 nucleotides match TRBD2. The V segment lost 5 bases and the J segment 4 bases; nucleotides outside the gene matches: 9. The CDR3 is 17 amino acids. Written as DNA, the CDR3 is TGTGCCAGCAGTGGGGGACTAGCGGGCGGGGTATACAATGAGCAGTTCTTC. Protein product: CASSGGLAGGVYNEQFF.

In this sample, this clonotype turned up a few times. The chain uses TRBV25-1 and TRBJ2-2; 9 bases map to TRBD2. CDR3 length equals 17 residues. The V and J ends lost 2 bases and 7 bases, in that order; junction bases with no gene match: 11. Germline V gene sequence: CDR1 MGHDK, CDR2 SYGVNS. As DNA, the CDR3 is TGTGCCAGCAGTGAACCCTCAGCGGGAGGAAGACGCGGGGAGCTGTTTTTT. Residues: CASSEPSAGGRRGELFF.

The rearrangement links TRBV4-3 to TRBJ2-7, with D tentatively TRBD1 (6 bases). Germline-derived CDR1 and CDR2 are LGHNA and YSLEER. The length of the CDR3 is 16 residues. Trimming pared 2 bases from V and 4 bases from J, leaving 18 bases between. The CDR3 nucleotides read TGCGCCAGCAGCCAACTCCTGTCTGGACAGCCTTACGAGCAGTACTTC. This translates into CASSQLLSGQPYEQYF.

Ten or more counts support this clonotype. This chain uses TRBV7-8 with TRBJ1-1; D remains ambiguous. V was pared by 2 bases and J by 7 bases, with 23 bases between. CDR3 length: 17 amino acids. Germline V gives CDR1 SGHVS, CDR2 FQNEAQ. In nucleotides, the CDR3 is TGTGCCAGCAGCTTATTGACCGGCAACACTCCTTCCGGTGAAGCTTTCTTT. It is translated as CASSLLTGNTPSGEAFF.

This clonotype was picked up a small number of times. The CDR3 nucleotides read TGCAGTGCTAGAGTAGAACTAGCGGGAGCTCGGGGGGAGCTGTTTTTT. It codes for CSARVELAGARGELFF. The chain uses TRBV20-1 and TRBJ2-2; 11 bases fit TRBD2. CDR1 DFQATT and CDR2 SNEGSKA come from the germline V gene (reference sequence). This CDR3 is 16 amino acids long. The V and J ends lost 1 base and 8 bases, in that order; junction bases with no gene match: 9.

This clonotype was picked up a small number of times. This chain joins TRBV6-5 and TRBJ2-1, with no clear D. The germline V gene has CDR1 MNHEY and CDR2 SVGAGI. The CDR3 consists of 16 residues. Trimming shortened V by 0 bases and J by 0 bases, and 9 bases separated the two germline ends. In DNA, the CDR3 is TGTGCCAGCAGTTACTCACGGCTGAGCTCCTACAATGAGCAGTTCTTC. It codes for CASSYSRLSSYNEQFF.

The chain couples TRBV12-3 or TRBV12-4 to TRBJ2-3; D tentatively fits TRBD1 or TRBD2 (5 bases each). The V and J ends lost 9 bases and 6 bases respectively, with 10 bases between them. The CDR3 length is 11 residues. The CDR3 loop reads CARLWGDTQYF. The CDR3 DNA follows: TGTGCCAGACTCTGGGGGGATACGCAGTATTTT.

V gene TRBV5-1 combines with J gene TRBJ2-2, with D uncertain. CDR1 is SGHRS, CDR2 YFSETQ, per germline. The V end lost 0 bases, the J end lost 0 bases, and 12 bases lay between the germline ends. CDR3 length equals 17 residues. In DNA, the CDR3 is TGCGCCAGCAGCTTGGTGGGGAACGCCGCGAACACCGGGGAGCTGTTTTTT. This sequence encodes CASSLVGNAANTGELFF.

V is TRBV7-2 and J is TRBJ2-7; a weak D match, TRBD2 (5 bases). This CDR3 region has 15 residues. The V and J ends lost 5 bases and 1 base respectively, with 15 bases between them. Germline V gene data show CDR1 as SGHTA and CDR2 as FQGNSA. CDR3 sequence reads: CASSPRSGPSYEQYF. For the CDR3, the DNA is TGTGCCAGCAGCCCAAGGAGCGGCCCGTCCTACGAGCAGTACTTC.

This clonotype was seen only a few times. The chain couples TRBV30 to TRBJ1-4; D uncertain. Trimming shortened V by 4 bases and J by 8 bases, and 14 bases separated the two germline ends. CDR3 length equals 13 residues. Germline CDR1 is GTSNPN and CDR2 is SVGIG (reference sequence). The CDR3: CAWTIGPPEKLFF. CDR3 nucleotide sequence: TGTGCCTGGACTATTGGGCCTCCCGAAAAACTGTTTTTT.

The gene calls are TRBV11-2 and TRBJ2-1; D remains unclear. Germline-derived CDR1 and CDR2 are SGHAT and FQNNGV. The CDR3 covers 17 residues. The V end was cut by 5 bases, the J end by 0 bases, with 17 bases between. The CDR3 spells CASSQRMDRSSYNEQFF. The CDR3 DNA is TGTGCCAGCAGCCAGAGGATGGATAGGAGCTCCTACAATGAGCAGTTCTTC.

This rearrangement joins TRBV5-1 to TRBJ2-1; D is undetermined. V gave up 0 bases and J gave up 4 bases, with 8 bases separating them. This CDR3 has 14 residues. Germline-derived CDR1 and CDR2 are SGHRS and YFSETQ. The CDR3 DNA is TGCGCCAGCAGCTTGGAGTACCCGTACAATGAGCAGTTCTTC. It specifies CASSLEYPYNEQFF.

This clonotype has a handful of counts. The chain recombines TRBV7-9 with TRBJ2-3; D may be TRBD2 (6 bases). Trimming shortened V by 5 bases and J by 2 bases, and 14 bases separated the two germline ends. The CDR3 has 15 amino acids. Germline CDR1 SEHNR, CDR2 FQNEAQ (reference sequence). Here the CDR3 reads CASSTTGSPTDTQYF. CDR3 in DNA: TGTGCCAGCAGCACCACCGGGAGCCCCACAGATACGCAGTATTTT.

The chain employs TRBV20-1 and TRBJ2-1; perhaps TRBD2 as D (6 bases). The CDR3 sequence is 14 residues long. Germline V gives CDR1 DFQATT, CDR2 SNEGSKA (reference sequence). Trimming pared 6 bases from V and 1 base from J, leaving 13 bases between. The CDR3 sequence is CSALASDSYNEQFF. CDR3 sequence (DNA): TGCAGTGCCCTCGCTAGCGATTCCTACAATGAGCAGTTCTTC.

The gene calls are TRBV7-6 and TRBJ1-5; D is undetermined. The CDR3 totals 12 residues. V shed 2 bases and J shed 7 bases, with 6 bases lying between them. CDR1 is SGHVS and CDR2 is FNYEAQ in the germline V gene. CDR3 sequence (DNA): TGTGCCAGCAGCTTACTAGGCCAGCCCCAGCATTTT. Translation gives CASSLLGQPQHF.

This clonotype has a handful of counts. J is TRBJ2-1 and V is TRBV7-9; D is possibly TRBD1 (5 bases). With 3 bases removed from V and 8 bases from J, the gap between germline ends came to 11 bases. CDR1 SEHNR and CDR2 FQNEAQ come from the germline V gene (reference sequence). The CDR3 has 13 residues. DNA of the CDR3: TGTGCCAGCAGCTTTCAGGGTCCGGATGAGCAGTTCTTC. Residues: CASSFQGPDEQFF.